This record covers a single TCR beta chain. This sample is drawn from a study of patients and donors after allogeneic stem cell transplantation. TCRdb reanalysed the RT-PCR reads using MiXCR and keeps one entry per CDR3 protein. The sample records fewer than 75,000 distinct CDR3 sequences, 13% being singletons. CDR1 and CDR2 (germline): KGHSH, LQKENI. V dropped 6 bases and J dropped 1 base, with 12 bases sitting between them. The CDR3 extends over 14 amino acids. The chain is built from TRBV18 and TRBJ1-1; the D gene is possibly TRBD1 (5 bases). Sequencing was performed on blood, either unsorted or a sorted T cell fraction (not recorded which). The TCR comes from a human donor who was either an allogeneic HSCT recipient or a stem cell or donor lymphocyte infusion donor (not recorded which). It is not recorded whose cells these are; they may come from a transplant donor. The CDR3 sequence is CASSGGTGNTEAFF. CDR3 bases: TGTGCCAGCTCCGGGGGTACGGGGAACACTGAAGCTTTCTTT.